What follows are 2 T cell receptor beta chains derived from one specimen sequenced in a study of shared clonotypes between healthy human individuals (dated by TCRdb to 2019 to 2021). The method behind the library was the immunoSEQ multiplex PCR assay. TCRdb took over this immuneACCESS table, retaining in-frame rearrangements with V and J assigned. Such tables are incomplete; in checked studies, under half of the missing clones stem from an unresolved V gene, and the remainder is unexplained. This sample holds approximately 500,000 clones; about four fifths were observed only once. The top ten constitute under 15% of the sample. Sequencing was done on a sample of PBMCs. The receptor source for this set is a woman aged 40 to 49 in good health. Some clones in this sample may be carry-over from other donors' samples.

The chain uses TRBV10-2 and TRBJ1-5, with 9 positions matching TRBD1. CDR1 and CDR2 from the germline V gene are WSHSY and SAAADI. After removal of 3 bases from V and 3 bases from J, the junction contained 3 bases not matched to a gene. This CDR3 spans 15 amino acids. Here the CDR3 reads CASSDTGGYNQPQHF. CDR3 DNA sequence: TGCGCCAGCAGTGACACAGGGGGCTACAATCAGCCCCAGCATTTT.

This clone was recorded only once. The CDR3 coding sequence is TGTGCCAGTAGTGATATTTATAGCAATCAGCCCCAGCATTTT. Translation: CASSDIYSNQPQHF. This chain joins TRBV19 and TRBJ1-5; D not resolved. The V end lost 5 bases, the J end lost 0 bases, and 8 bases lay between the germline ends. Germline values: CDR1 LNHDA, CDR2 SQIVND (reference sequence). CDR3 length: 14 residues.